Presented here are 29 T cell receptor beta chains from one specimen sequenced in a study of neoadjuvant anti-PD-1 for oral cavity cancer. Clones were sequenced by immunoSEQ multiplex PCR, and TCRdb holds only the in-frame ones, with some missing. In the table there are tens of thousands of clones, 70% to 85% of which are singletons. The sequenced sample was PBMCs, obtained before nivolumab (anti-PD-1) treatment. The receptors shown here come from a person aged 40 to 85 with oral cavity squamous cell carcinoma.

J is TRBJ2-7 and V is TRBV19; D tentatively fits TRBD1 or TRBD2 (6 bases each). The germline gives CDR1 LNHDA, CDR2 SQIVND (reference sequence). V was clipped by 5 bases and J by 5 bases, with 13 bases between them. The CDR3 is 13 residues long. This CDR3 is CASSSRRGDEQYF. The CDR3 bases are TGTGCCAGTAGTTCCCGGAGGGGGGACGAGCAGTACTTC.

V and J are TRBV6-6 and TRBJ1-1; no firm D call. This CDR3 has 13 residues. Trimming stripped 4 bases from V and 4 bases from J, with 10 bases between. Germline-derived CDR1 and CDR2 are MNHNY and SVGAGI (reference sequence). The CDR3 coding sequence is TGTGCCAGCAGTTTGGGGAAGAGCACTGAAGCTTTCTTT. Residues: CASSLGKSTEAFF.

This chain uses TRBV7-9 with TRBJ2-7; 8 bases map to TRBD2. The CDR3 contains 14 residues. The V gene's germline CDR1 is SEHNR and CDR2 FQNEAQ (reference sequence). V shed 3 bases, J shed 6 bases, and the junction held 7 bases outside the gene matches. The chain's CDR3 is CASSFRGLEGEQYF. CDR3 bases: TGTGCCAGCAGCTTTAGGGGACTAGAGGGCGAGCAGTACTTC.

The V gene is TRBV28, the J gene TRBJ1-5; D is unclear. The CDR3 extends over 15 amino acids. V was cut by 2 bases and J by 1 base, with 9 bases left in between. CDR1 MDHEN and CDR2 SYDVKM come from the germline V gene. The CDR3 DNA reads as TGTGCCAGCAGTTTAAGAATCCCGAGCAATCAGCCCCAGCATTTT. Translating it yields CASSLRIPSNQPQHF. Supplemented by reference TRBV28 and TRBJ1-5, the full variable domain reads DVKVTQSSRYLVKRTGEKVFLECVQDMDHENMFWYRQDPGLGLRLIYFSYDVKMKEKGDIPEGYSVSREKKERFSLILESASTNQTSMYLCASSLRIPSNQPQHFGDGTRLSIL.

The genes are TRBV9 and TRBJ1-6, with unresolved D. V dropped 0 bases and J dropped 0 bases, with 10 bases sitting between them. This CDR3 contains 17 residues. CDR1 and CDR2 from the germline V gene are SGDLS and YYNGEE. The chain's CDR3 is CASSVDIVDSYNSPLHF. The CDR3 bases are TGTGCCAGCAGCGTAGACATAGTAGACTCCTATAATTCACCCCTCCACTTT.

The V gene is TRBV25-1, the J gene TRBJ2-7; tentative D call: TRBD1 (5 bases). Trimming took off 0 bases at V and 0 bases at J, with 9 bases between the two ends. This CDR3 contains 15 residues. Germline V lookup: CDR1 MGHDK, CDR2 SYGVNS. Here the CDR3 DNA reads TGTGCCAGCAGTGAATACAAGGGGTACTCCTACGAGCAGTACTTC. Translating it yields CASSEYKGYSYEQYF.

The chain combines TRBV7-2 with TRBJ2-5; D not resolved. Deletions cut 5 bases from V and 9 bases from J, with 13 bases between. The CDR3 runs to 12 residues. CDR1 is SGHTA, CDR2 FQGNSA, per germline. The CDR3 sequence: CASSLDGMAQYF. CDR3 in DNA: TGTGCCAGCAGCCTGGATGGGATGGCCCAGTACTTC.

Here the CDR3 reads CANHTPRGGSNCNQPQHF. The CDR3 DNA follows: TGCGCCAACCACACTCCTCGGGGGGGCAGCAATTGCAATCAGCCCCAGCATTTT. V and J are TRBV10-1 and TRBJ1-5; TRBD1 might be the D (6 bases). The germline gives CDR1 WNHNN, CDR2 SYGVQD (reference sequence). This CDR3 is built from 18 residues. Deletions cut 10 bases from V and 2 bases from J, with 27 bases between.

V is TRBV27 and J is TRBJ2-7; D remains ambiguous. Germline values: CDR1 MNHEY, CDR2 SMNVEV (reference sequence). CDR3 length: 13 amino acids. V gave up 5 bases and J gave up 6 bases, with 14 bases separating them. The CDR3 region is CASSMTNPGEQYF. DNA for the CDR3: TGTGCCAGCAGTATGACAAATCCGGGCGAGCAGTACTTC.

J is TRBJ1-3 and V is TRBV7-8, with D unclear. The germline V and J ends were trimmed by 1 base and 3 bases, with 10 bases remaining between them. This CDR3 region has 15 residues. Per the germline V gene, CDR1 is SGHVS and CDR2 is FQNEAQ. The CDR3 protein is CASSLGEFGGNTIYF. For the CDR3, the DNA is TGTGCCAGCAGCTTAGGGGAATTCGGTGGAAACACCATATATTTT. The full variable domain, its missing parts supplied by reference TRBV7-8 and TRBJ1-3, is GAGVSQSPRYKVAKRGQDVALRCDPISGHVSLFWYQQALGQGPEFLTYFQNEAQLDKSGLPSDRFFAERPEGSVSTLKIQRTQQEDSAVYLCASSLGEFGGNTIYFGEGSWLTVV.

This clone showed up just once. This chain uses TRBV7-2 with TRBJ2-1, with D perhaps given as TRBD1 or TRBD2 (6 bases each). The germline V gene encodes CDR1 SGHTA and CDR2 FQGNSA. CDR3 length equals 16 residues. Trimming removed 1 base from V and 7 bases from J, with 17 bases in between. The CDR3 spells CASSLGRRGEWNEQFF. The CDR3 DNA sequence: TGTGCCAGCAGCTTAGGCAGAAGGGGGGAGTGGAATGAGCAGTTCTTC.

The chain joins TRBV2 to TRBJ1-4; perhaps TRBD1 as D (5 bases). Germline CDR1 is SNHLY and CDR2 is FYNNEI. The CDR3 has 16 amino acids. Trimming took 5 bases from V and 6 from J, leaving 19 bases between them. CDR3 coding DNA: TGTGCCAGCAGTCGCGGCGGGGGGAGAGAACATGAAAAACTGTTTTTT. It encodes CASSRGGGREHEKLFF.

The V call is TRBV5-1, the J call TRBJ2-3, with TRBD2 matching 7 bases. CDR1 and CDR2 (germline): SGHRS, YFSETQ. V lost 1 base and J lost 1; bases outside the gene matches: 3. The length of the CDR3 is 15 residues. The CDR3 nucleotides are TGCGCCAGCAGCTTGCAGCGGGACGGCACAGATACGCAGTATTTT. As protein: CASSLQRDGTDTQYF.

V is TRBV15 and J is TRBJ2-7; the match to TRBD2 covers 10 bases. Germline V CDR1 and CDR2: LNHNV, YYDKDF (reference sequence). This CDR3 spans 15 amino acids. After removal of 3 bases from V and 2 bases from J, the junction contained 4 bases not matched to a gene. Here the CDR3 DNA reads TGTGCCACCAGCAGTAGGACTAGCGGACCCTACGAGCAGTACTTC. It yields the protein CATSSRTSGPYEQYF.

The CDR3 DNA is TGTGCCAGCAAGTGGGGGGGCCTTGGGGCTTTCTTT. Protein sequence: CASKWGGLGAFF. The chain employs TRBV21-1 and TRBJ1-1. TRBV21-1 is noted as a pseudogene. CDR3 length: 12 amino acids.

V usage is TRBV2 and J usage is TRBJ1-5; D is undetermined. The CDR3 is 14 amino acids. CDR1 is SNHLY, CDR2 FYNNEI, per germline. Trimming shortened V by 6 bases and J by 4 bases, and 13 bases separated the two germline ends. The CDR3 DNA reads TGTGCCAGCAGATTGGACTTACCGAATCAGCCCCAGCATTTT. This translates into CASRLDLPNQPQHF.

This clone has only one observation. V is TRBV5-5 and J is TRBJ2-1; D perhaps matches TRBD1 (6 bases). The germline V gene has CDR1 SGHKS and CDR2 YYEKEE (reference sequence). The length of the CDR3 is 13 residues. The germline V and J ends were trimmed by 0 bases and 9 bases, with 10 bases remaining between them. The CDR3 coding sequence is TGTGCCAGCAGCTTGGCAGGGGCGGGTGAGCAGTTCTTC. Translating gives CASSLAGAGEQFF.

This clone was seen a few times. CDR3 sequence: CASNNQPQHF. Here the CDR3 DNA reads TGTGCCAGCAACAATCAGCCCCAGCATTTT. V and J are TRBV28 and TRBJ1-5; D is undetermined. This CDR3 region has 10 residues. The V end was cut by 7 bases, the J end by 3 bases, with 1 base between. Germline CDR1 reads MDHEN; CDR2 reads SYDVKM.

The V gene is TRBV7-8, the J gene TRBJ2-3, with 14 bases that match TRBD2. From germline, CDR1 is SGHVS and CDR2 FQNEAQ. V lost 1 base, J lost 14 bases, and 8 bases stayed unmatched. The CDR3 runs 15 residues. CDR3 sequence: CASSLEGTSGRVLYF. The CDR3 nucleotides read TGTGCCAGCAGCTTAGAGGGGACTAGCGGGAGAGTGCTGTATTTT. The whole variable domain, filled in from reference TRBV7-8 and TRBJ2-3, reads GAGVSQSPRYKVAKRGQDVALRCDPISGHVSLFWYQQALGQGPEFLTYFQNEAQLDKSGLPSDRFFAERPEGSVSTLKIQRTQQEDSAVYLCASSLEGTSGRVLYFGPGTRLTVL.

This chain joins TRBV7-2 and TRBJ1-3; D not certain. Trimming removed 1 base at V and 0 bases at J, with 10 bases between. This CDR3 contains 16 residues. Germline V gene sequence: CDR1 SGHTA, CDR2 FQGNSA. The CDR3 region has the DNA TGTGCCAGCAGCTTAGGGGCTGACCGCTCTGGAAACACCATATATTTT. Its translation is CASSLGADRSGNTIYF.

This clone has only one observation. This chain connects TRBV19 to TRBJ2-3, with 14 nucleotides matching TRBD2. Germline V CDR1 and CDR2: LNHDA, SQIVND (reference sequence). After removal of 5 bases from V and 6 bases from J, the junction contained 4 bases not matched to a gene. CDR3 length: 15 residues. CDR3 DNA sequence: TGTGCCAGTAGTCAGACTAGCGGGAGGGCCGATACGCAGTATTTT. This translates into CASSQTSGRADTQYF.

The chain recombines TRBV5-1 with TRBJ1-4, with D possibly being TRBD1 (5 bases). V lost 4 bases to trimming and J lost 0 bases, with 10 bases between them. CDR1 and CDR2 (germline): SGHRS, YFSETQ. This CDR3 has 15 residues. The CDR3 spells CASSRQTATNEKLFF. The CDR3 nucleotides read TGCGCCAGCAGCCGCCAGACAGCAACTAATGAAAAACTGTTTTTT.

This CDR3 reads CASSYSRASNQPQHF. CDR3 coding DNA: TGTGCCAGCAGTTACTCCAGGGCCAGCAATCAGCCCCAGCATTTT. This chain connects TRBV6-6 to TRBJ1-5, with D possibly TRBD1 on 5 matching bases. The germline V gene encodes CDR1 MNHNY and CDR2 SVGAGI (reference sequence). V lost 0 bases and J 1 base, leaving 7 bases between the germline ends. This CDR3 has 15 residues.

The genes are TRBV6-1 and TRBJ1-2; D is perhaps TRBD1 (6 bases). The V gene lost 6 bases and the J gene lost 1 base, with 12 bases spanning the gap. Germline-derived CDR1 and CDR2 are MNHNS and SASEGT. The CDR3 length is 14 residues. CDR3 nucleotide sequence: TGTGCCAGCAGGAAACAGGGAGGTAACTATGGCTACACCTTC. This codes for CASRKQGGNYGYTF.

Worth noting for this clone: Other DNA sequences from this sample encode an identical CDR3 as well. V and J are TRBV19 and TRBJ1-6; 9 bases agree with TRBD1. V shed 6 bases and J 9 bases; nucleotides not matched to a gene: 3. The CDR3 is 13 residues long. Germline CDR1 and CDR2: LNHDA and SQIVND (reference sequence). CDR3 region: CASRDRGGSPLHF. CDR3 nucleotide sequence: TGTGCCAGTAGGGACAGGGGAGGTTCACCCCTCCACTTT. The full variable domain, rest sourced from reference TRBV19 and TRBJ1-6, is DGGITQSPKYLFRKEGQNVTLSCEQNLNHDAMYWYRQDPGQGLRLIYYSQIVNDFQKGDIAEGYSVSREKKESFPLTVTSAQKNPTAFYLCASRDRGGSPLHFGNGTRLTVT.

The gene calls are TRBV6-5 and TRBJ2-1; D is unresolved. With 6 bases removed from V and 2 bases from J, the gap between germline ends came to 5 bases. The CDR3 extends over 12 amino acids. Germline lookup yields CDR1 MNHEY and CDR2 SVGAGI. CDR3 residues: CASRATYNEQFF. The CDR3 nucleotides read TGTGCCAGCAGGGCTACCTACAATGAGCAGTTCTTC.

This sequence joins TRBV6-1 and TRBJ1-2; D gene unclear. V gave up 3 bases and J gave up 8 bases, with 16 bases separating them. CDR3 length equals 14 residues. The germline V gene has CDR1 MNHNS and CDR2 SASEGT. The CDR3 here is CASSELSGSGGYTF. CDR3 bases: TGTGCCAGCAGTGAGCTCTCCGGCTCCGGAGGCTACACCTTC.

The chain employs TRBV19 and TRBJ1-2; D possibly corresponds to TRBD1 (6 bases). The CDR3 runs to 13 residues. Germline V gene lookup returns CDR1 LNHDA and CDR2 SQIVND (reference sequence). The ends were cut back, 6 bases at V and 0 bases at J, with 8 bases in the middle. The CDR3 DNA is TGTGCCAGTAGACAGGGCTCTAACTATGGCTACACCTTC. Residues: CASRQGSNYGYTF.

This clone was seen only once. In DNA form, the CDR3 reads TGTGCCAGTAGTATGAACCCCGAGAACACTGAAGCTTTCTTT. Amino acid sequence: CASSMNPENTEAFF. The gene calls are TRBV19 and TRBJ1-1; no reliable D call. This CDR3 spans 14 amino acids. The V end was cut by 3 bases, the J end by 1 base, with 9 bases between. Germline V gives CDR1 LNHDA, CDR2 SQIVND (reference sequence). Supplemented by reference TRBV19 and TRBJ1-1, the full variable domain reads DGGITQSPKYLFRKEGQNVTLSCEQNLNHDAMYWYRQDPGQGLRLIYYSQIVNDFQKGDIAEGYSVSREKKESFPLTVTSAQKNPTAFYLCASSMNPENTEAFFGQGTRLTVV.